The T cell receptor beta chain under discussion was sequenced for a study of blood T cell repertoires in COVID-19. The assay was immunoSEQ multiplex PCR, and TCRdb's table has in-frame clones only and misses some. The sample yields about 180,000 clones, about 88% seen once. The ends were cut back, 2 bases at V and 1 base at J, with 12 bases in the middle. Germline V gives CDR1 SGHTA, CDR2 FQGNSA. The CDR3 is 15 residues long. Sequenced input: peripheral blood. The chain employs TRBV7-2 and TRBJ2-7, with D perhaps matching TRBD1 (5 bases). This sequence originates from a young man who had recovered from COVID-19. CDR3 nucleotide sequence: TGTGCCAGCAGCTTAAGGCAGGGATCGTCCTACGAGCAGTACTTC. It translates to CASSLRQGSSYEQYF.